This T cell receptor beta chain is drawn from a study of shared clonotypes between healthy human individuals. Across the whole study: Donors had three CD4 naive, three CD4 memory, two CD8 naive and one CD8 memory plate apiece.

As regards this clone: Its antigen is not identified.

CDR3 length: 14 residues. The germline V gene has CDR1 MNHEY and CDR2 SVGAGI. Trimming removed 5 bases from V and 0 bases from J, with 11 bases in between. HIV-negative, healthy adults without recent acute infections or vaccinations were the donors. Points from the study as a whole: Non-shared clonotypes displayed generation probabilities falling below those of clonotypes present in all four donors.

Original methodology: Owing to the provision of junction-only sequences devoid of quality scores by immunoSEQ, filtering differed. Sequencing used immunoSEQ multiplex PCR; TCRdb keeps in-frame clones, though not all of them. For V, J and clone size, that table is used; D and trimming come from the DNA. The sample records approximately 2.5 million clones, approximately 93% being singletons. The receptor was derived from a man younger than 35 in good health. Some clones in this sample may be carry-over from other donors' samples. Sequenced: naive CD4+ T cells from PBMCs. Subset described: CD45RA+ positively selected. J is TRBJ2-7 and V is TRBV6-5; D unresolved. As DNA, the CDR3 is TGTGCCAGCAGTGGAACGTCGAGCTCCTACGAGCAGTACTTC. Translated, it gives CASSGTSSSYEQYF.